The rows below give T cell receptor beta chains drawn from one sample of a study of molecular identifiers for immune sequencing clone quantification. TCRdb re-derived calls from the PCR reads in MiXCR, one entry per CDR3 protein. Among under 800,000 distinct CDR3 sequences listed, about 25% were seen once. Sequencing was done on a sample of naive CD8+ T cells from blood, with Jurkat cell RNA spiked in. The source is a human donor in good health. Some libraries in this study had Jurkat cell RNA spiked in. The CDR3 runs from the conserved cysteine through the conserved F or W. The D gene is left open where the match is weak. Only part of the rows carry a size: once, few, many, or a class if the clone is expanded.

>TRBJ2-7|TRBV7-2|NA|NA
CASSLASGSFEQYF
TGTGCCAGCAGCTTAGCATCAGGGTCCTTCGAGCAGTACTTC
>TRBJ2-5|TRBV7-9|NA|NA
CASSLGARALETQYF
TGTGCCAGCAGCTTAGGTGCGAGGGCGTTGGAGACCCAGTACTTC
>TRBJ1-1|TRBV5-1|few|NA
CASSSTTDSGHMNTEAFF
TGCGCCAGCAGCTCCACGACAGATTCGGGACACATGAACACTGAAGCTTTCTTT
>TRBJ1-5|TRBV19|NA|NA
CASSTVAYSNQPQHF
TGTGCCAGTAGTACCGTGGCATATAGCAATCAGCCCCAGCATTTT
>TRBJ2-1|TRBV27|many|TRBD1
CASSLGAGGNEQFF
TGTGCCAGCAGTTTAGGGGCAGGGGGCAATGAGCAGTTCTTC
>TRBJ2-5|TRBV5-1|many|NA
CASSLENQETQYF
TGCGCCAGCAGCTTGGAAAACCAAGAGACCCAGTACTTC
>TRBJ2-7|TRBV4-2|many|TRBD2
CASSQGTSGSVAYEQYF
TGTGCCAGCAGCCAGGGGACTAGCGGATCCGTAGCCTACGAGCAGTACTTC
>TRBJ1-1|TRBV29-1|NA|NA
CSVGEVQAGAFF
TGCAGCGTGGGGGAGGTACAGGCTGGAGCTTTCTTT
>TRBJ2-2|TRBV7-6|NA|TRBD1
CASSLEGQDTGELFF
TGTGCCAGCAGCTTGGAAGGACAGGACACCGGGGAGCTGTTTTTT
>TRBJ1-1|TRBV6-5|many|TRBD1
CASSVRGTEAFF
TGTGCCAGCAGCGTCAGGGGGACTGAAGCTTTCTTT
>TRBJ2-5|TRBV2|few|NA
CASSEIRGYQETQYF
TGTGCCAGCAGTGAGATTAGGGGGTACCAAGAGACCCAGTACTTC
>TRBJ2-3|TRBV4-1|many|NA
CASSPAGGDDTQYF
TGCGCCAGCAGCCCCGCCGGAGGGGATGATACGCAGTATTTT
>TRBJ1-2|TRBV18|NA|NA
CASSPSGSNYGYTF
TGTGCCAGCTCACCGTCCGGCAGCAACTATGGCTACACCTTC
>TRBJ2-2|TRBV9|few|NA
CASGVGLNTGELFF
TGTGCCAGCGGCGTAGGTTTGAACACCGGGGAGCTGTTTTTT
>TRBJ1-6|TRBV2|few|NA
CASSSASYSPLHF
TGTGCCAGCAGTTCCGCTTCTTATTCACCCCTCCACTTT
>TRBJ2-1|TRBV20-1|few|NA
CSARDRVSSGQFF
TGCAGTGCTAGAGACAGGGTTAGTAGTGGGCAGTTCTTC
>TRBJ1-4|TRBV19|NA|NA
CASTKRTNEELFF
TGTGCCAGTACCAAAAGAACTAATGAAGAACTGTTTTTT
>TRBJ2-2|TRBV5-1|many|NA
CASSLDSNTGELFF
TGCGCCAGCAGCTTGGATTCGAACACCGGGGAGCTGTTTTTT
>TRBJ2-3|TRBV6-5|many|TRBD1
CASSTGGEGTDTQYF
TGTGCCAGCAGTACAGGGGGCGAGGGCACAGATACGCAGTATTTT
>TRBJ1-1|TRBV7-9|NA|NA
CASSLPSTEEAFF
TGTGCCAGCAGCTTACCTAGCACGGAAGAAGCTTTCTTT
>TRBJ2-5|TRBV2|few|TRBD2
CASSSAGGYQETQYF
TGTGCCAGCAGTTCTGCGGGAGGTTACCAAGAGACCCAGTACTTC
>TRBJ2-7|TRBV7-2|many|NA
CASSLEGLAWEQYF
TGTGCCAGCAGCTTAGAGGGACTCGCTTGGGAGCAGTACTTC
>TRBJ1-4|TRBV13|few|NA
CASSPGAGGEKLFF
TGTGCCAGCAGCCCAGGGGCCGGGGGTGAAAAACTGTTTTTT
>TRBJ2-3|TRBV7-2|NA|NA
CASSLGGPDTQFF
TGTGCCAGCAGCTTAGGGGGGCCTGATACGCAATTTTTT
>TRBJ2-3|TRBV12-3/TRBV12-4|NA|TRBD1
CASSSGQDRVVTDTQYF
TGTGCCAGCAGTTCGGGACAGGATAGGGTGGTGACAGATACGCAGTATTTT
>TRBJ2-5|TRBV6-6|many|NA
CASSYPRGNKETQYF
TGTGCCAGCAGTTACCCCAGGGGAAATAAAGAGACCCAGTACTTC
>TRBJ2-3|TRBV7-2|many|TRBD2
CASSVSGSVTDTQYF
TGTGCCAGCAGCGTTAGCGGGAGCGTGACAGATACGCAGTATTTT
>TRBJ2-1|TRBV5-6|few|NA
CASSLEWEQFF
TGTGCCAGCAGCTTGGAGTGGGAGCAGTTCTTC
>TRBJ2-3|TRBV6-6|many|NA
CASSPGDTDTQYF
TGTGCCAGCAGTCCAGGGGACACAGATACGCAGTATTTT
>TRBJ2-5|TRBV18|NA|TRBD1
CASSPTGVAETQYF
TGTGCCAGCTCTCCGACAGGGGTTGCGGAGACCCAGTACTTC
>TRBJ1-3|TRBV12-3/TRBV12-4|few|NA
CASSLYKVYSGNTIYF
TGTGCCAGCAGTTTATATAAGGTATACTCTGGAAACACCATATATTTT
>TRBJ2-3|TRBV20-1|few|NA
CSESGRDGLSDTQYF
TGCAGTGAAAGCGGGCGGGATGGTCTCTCAGATACGCAGTATTTT
>TRBJ2-4|TRBV7-9|many|TRBD2
CASSWVLAGRNIQYF
TGTGCCAGCAGCTGGGTACTAGCGGGGCGAAACATTCAGTACTTC
>TRBJ1-5|TRBV19|once|NA
CASSTRDITQPQHF
TGTGCCAGTAGTACCCGGGACATCACTCAGCCCCAGCATTTT
>TRBJ1-5|TRBV10-3|few|NA
CAISEGGTLGFNQPQHF
TGTGCCATCAGTGAGGGTGGCACCCTGGGGTTCAATCAGCCCCAGCATTTT
>TRBJ2-7|TRBV29-1|many|TRBD1
CSAGTGGPLEQYF
TGCAGCGCAGGGACAGGGGGTCCCCTCGAGCAGTACTTC
>TRBJ2-1|TRBV4-3|NA|TRBD2
CASSQEPSGSYNEQFF
TGCGCCAGCAGCCAAGAACCTAGCGGATCCTACAATGAGCAGTTCTTC
>TRBJ2-7|TRBV20-1|NA|NA
CSANNELDAARYEQYF
TGCAGTGCTAACAATGAATTAGACGCCGCCCGCTACGAGCAGTACTTC
>TRBJ2-7|TRBV6-5|few|NA
CASSYSPGREQYF
TGTGCCAGCAGTTACTCGCCAGGACGGGAGCAGTACTTC
>TRBJ1-5|TRBV28|many|TRBD1
CASSLRQRTGANQPQHF
TGTGCCAGCAGTTTACGCCAACGGACAGGCGCTAATCAGCCCCAGCATTTT
>TRBJ2-7|TRBV10-3|few|NA
CAISEVGRRNEQYF
TGTGCCATCAGTGAGGTAGGCAGGAGGAACGAGCAGTACTTC
>TRBJ1-6|TRBV7-9|once|NA
CASSLAAGGRSPLHF
TGTGCCAGCAGCTTAGCGGCAGGTGGACGATCACCCCTCCACTTT
>TRBJ1-1|TRBV7-2|NA|NA
CASSLILAGPASF
TGTGCCAGTAGCTTAATCCTGGCAGGTCCGGCTTCCTTT
>TRBJ1-4|TRBV20-1|NA|NA
CSARETDDPEKLFF
TGCAGTGCTAGAGAGACAGATGACCCTGAAAAACTGTTTTTT
>TRBJ2-5|TRBV7-6|many|NA
CASSLKRYQETQYF
TGTGCCAGCAGCCTCAAAAGGTACCAAGAGACCCAGTACTTC
>TRBJ1-2|TRBV12-3/TRBV12-4|NA|NA
CASSEIQYNYGYTF
TGTGCCAGCAGTGAAATACAGTACAATTATGGCTACACCTTC
>TRBJ2-3|TRBV4-1|many|TRBD1
CASSPGTGGRTDTQYF
TGCGCCAGCAGCCCGGGGACAGGGGGCCGAACAGATACGCAGTATTTT